These 8 T cell receptor beta chains came from one sample sequenced in a study of CD8 T cells in ankylosing spondylitis. TCRdb passed the 5' RACE reads through MiXCR, listing each CDR3 protein once. Of more than 150,000 distinct CDR3 sequences in the sample, under 15% were seen once. Sequenced sample: blood, either unsorted or a sorted T cell fraction (not recorded which). The receptors come from a female donor with ankylosing spondylitis or in good health (not recorded which).

Concerning this clonotype: A single base separates this from a much larger clone, so it may be a read error. The DNA for the CDR3 is TGTACCAGCAGCGGAACAGGGAGGCCCAATCAGCCCCAGCATTTT. Translation gives CTSSGTGRPNQPQHF. The chain is built from TRBV5-6 and TRBJ1-5, with D possibly matching TRBD1 (6 bases). The length of the CDR3 is 15 residues. Germline V CDR1 and CDR2: SGHDT, YYEEEE.

This clonotype has ten or more counts. The chain links TRBV29-1 to TRBJ2-7, with TRBD2 matching over 10 bases. This CDR3 is 14 amino acids long. Germline V lookup: CDR1 SQVTM, CDR2 ANQGSEA. After removal of 4 bases from V and 5 bases from J, the junction contained 8 bases not matched to a gene. Here the CDR3 reads CSVVGLADQNEQYF. DNA of the CDR3: TGCAGCGTTGTAGGACTAGCGGATCAGAACGAGCAGTACTTC.

There are many counts of this clonotype. CDR3 in amino acids: CSVEPGVSDRIAKNIQYF. CDR3 nucleotide sequence: TGCAGCGTTGAGCCCGGGGTGTCGGACAGGATAGCCAAAAACATTCAGTACTTC. The chain is built from TRBV29-1 and TRBJ2-4; 7 bases are a match to TRBD1. The germline gives CDR1 SQVTM, CDR2 ANQGSEA. The CDR3 is made up of 18 amino acids. With V trimmed by 3 bases and J by 0 bases, 14 bases remained unmatched.

This clonotype appeared many times. The V call is TRBV7-9, the J call TRBJ2-3, with no clear D. The CDR3 spans 12 residues. The germline V gene encodes CDR1 SEHNR and CDR2 FQNEAQ (reference sequence). V lost 6 bases and J lost 2, with 6 bases in between. In DNA form, the CDR3 reads TGTGCCAGCAGTTTTAACACAGATACGCAGTATTTT. It translates to CASSFNTDTQYF.

The table lists this clonotype with a few counts. The chain uses TRBV30 and TRBJ1-3; TRBD1 matches at 7 bases. CDR3 length equals 14 residues. The trim removed 4 bases at V and 0 bases at J, leaving 3 bases unmatched. In germline, CDR1 is GTSNPN, CDR2 SVGIG (reference sequence). For the CDR3, the DNA is TGTGCCTGGAAGGGGACAGACTCTGGAAACACCATATATTTT. It is translated as CAWKGTDSGNTIYF.

This clonotype occurred many times. The CDR3 DNA reads TGCAGTGCCCCACCGGAAATCGACAGGGGGGATGTCTACGAGCAGTACTTC. This codes for CSAPPEIDRGDVYEQYF. The chain employs TRBV20-1 and TRBJ2-7; 9 positions match TRBD1. The CDR3 consists of 17 residues. The germline V gene encodes CDR1 DFQATT and CDR2 SNEGSKA (reference sequence). The V and J ends lost 6 bases and 3 bases, in that order; junction bases with no gene match: 18.

The chain joins TRBV24-1 to TRBJ2-1, with D possibly matching TRBD1 (6 bases). The V gene's germline CDR1 is KGHDR and CDR2 SFDVKD. V was cut by 4 bases and J by 4 bases, with 10 bases left in between. The CDR3 loop spans 14 amino acids. This chain's CDR3 is CATSDPGQYNEQFF. The CDR3 DNA sequence: TGTGCCACCAGTGACCCAGGACAGTACAATGAGCAGTTCTTC.

This clonotype appeared a few times. The chain links TRBV12-3 or TRBV12-4 to TRBJ2-7, with D perhaps matching TRBD1 or TRBD2 (6 bases each). V lost 3 bases to trimming and J lost 3 bases, with 15 bases between them. The CDR3 runs 15 residues. This CDR3 is CASSLGGFGNYEQYF. The CDR3 DNA is TGTGCCAGCAGTTTGGGGGGCTTTGGGAACTACGAGCAGTACTTC.